Each of the 21 T cell receptor beta chains below was sequenced from the same sample in a study of cytomegalovirus exposure and HLA in healthy donors (dated 2017 in TCRdb). The library came from the immunoSEQ multiplex PCR assay. For the multiplex PCR, a mixture combining 60 forward primers for TCR Vbeta segments and 13 reverse primers for TCR Jbeta segments was used. In its TCRdb copy, this immuneACCESS table keeps in-frame sequences only and misses some clones. Where compared with another copy, unresolved V genes explain less than half of these, and the others have no known cause. The sample table records around 280,000 clones; about 90% of these occur just once. The ten largest make up approximately 2.4% of the sample. Source material: PBMCs. Source of these receptors: a woman younger than 35 in good health and CMV-seronegative.

The chain combines TRBV27 with TRBJ2-7, with 9 bases identical to TRBD1. The V gene end was trimmed by 3 bases and the J gene end by 7 bases; junction bases not matched to a gene: 4. Germline CDR1 is MNHEY and CDR2 is SMNVEV (reference sequence). The CDR3 contains 13 residues. The CDR3 DNA sequence: TGTGCCAGCAGTTTCGGACAGGGGTGGGAGCAGTACTTC. Its translation: CASSFGQGWEQYF.

The rearrangement joins TRBV27 to TRBJ2-2; TRBD2 matches at 7 bases. The length of the CDR3 is 19 residues. The V segment lost 1 base and the J segment 7 bases; nucleotides outside the gene matches: 18. Germline assignment: CDR1 MNHEY and CDR2 SMNVEV (reference sequence). CDR3 bases: TGTGCCAGCAGTTTATTTCCCCGGGACTACAATCCCTCAGGCGGGGAGCTGTTTTTT. It yields the protein CASSLFPRDYNPSGGELFF.

The chain combines TRBV5-1 with TRBJ1-5, with D maybe TRBD1 (6 bases). CDR1 and CDR2 from the germline V gene are SGHRS and YFSETQ. The germline V and J ends were trimmed by 5 bases and 5 bases, with 11 bases remaining between them. This CDR3 spans 13 amino acids. The chain's CDR3 is CASRLDSYQPQHF. The CDR3 nucleotides are TGCGCCAGCAGGCTGGACAGCTATCAGCCCCAGCATTTT.

The rearrangement links TRBV10-3 to TRBJ2-7; 8 bases agree with TRBD2. The CDR3 contains 15 residues. With V trimmed by 8 bases and J by 2 bases, 11 bases remained unmatched. Germline V gene data show CDR1 as ENHRY and CDR2 as SYGVKD. The CDR3 DNA sequence: TGTGCCATCCTGGGCGAGCGGGGGAACCCCTACGAGCAGTACTTC. Protein sequence: CAILGERGNPYEQYF.

The rearrangement links TRBV5-1 to TRBJ2-5; no clear D. Deletions cut 4 bases from V and 2 bases from J, with 9 bases between. In germline, CDR1 is SGHRS, CDR2 YFSETQ. This CDR3 contains 13 residues. The CDR3 region has the DNA TGCGCCAGCAGCGGAGAAAATCAAGAGACCCAGTACTTC. It yields the protein CASSGENQETQYF.

This chain joins TRBV25-1 and TRBJ1-6; D possibly corresponds to TRBD1 (5 bases). Germline lookup yields CDR1 MGHDK and CDR2 SYGVNS. The V gene lost 6 bases and the J gene lost 6 bases, with 15 bases spanning the gap. The CDR3 sequence is 15 residues long. CDR3 nucleotide sequence: TGTGCCAGCAGCCCCGGGCAGGGCCTTAATTCACCCCTCCACTTT. Protein sequence: CASSPGQGLNSPLHF.

V and J are TRBV9 and TRBJ2-1; D perhaps matches TRBD1 (6 bases). This CDR3 has 17 residues. V lost 4 bases, J lost 3 bases, and 20 bases lay in between. Germline V lookup: CDR1 SGDLS, CDR2 YYNGEE. The CDR3 region is CASSLTPGKGVYNEQFF. The CDR3, as DNA: TGTGCCAGCAGCCTTACCCCAGGGAAGGGGGTCTACAATGAGCAGTTCTTC. The full variable domain, with the rest looked up from reference TRBV9 and TRBJ2-1, is DSGVTQTPKHLITATGQRVTLRCSPRSGDLSVYWYQQSLDQGLQFLIQYYNGEERAKGNILERFSAQQFPDLHSELNLSSLELGDSALYFCASSLTPGKGVYNEQFFGPGTRLTVL.

The chain links TRBV5-8 to TRBJ1-1; D remains ambiguous. CDR3 length: 12 amino acids. The ends were cut back, 0 bases at V and 6 bases at J, with 6 bases in the middle. Germline loops: CDR1 SGHTS, CDR2 YDEGEE. The CDR3: CASSLGRAEAFF. The CDR3, as DNA: TGTGCCAGCAGCTTGGGAAGAGCTGAAGCTTTCTTT.

The chain uses TRBV5-1 and TRBJ2-3; 7 bases line up with TRBD1. CDR3 length: 14 residues. The germline gives CDR1 SGHRS, CDR2 YFSETQ. V gave up 2 bases and J gave up 3 bases; unmatched junction bases: 3. CDR3 in DNA: TGCGCCAGCAGCTTAGGGACAGCTACAGATACGCAGTATTTT. Encoded protein: CASSLGTATDTQYF. Full variable domain (rest looked up from reference TRBV5-1 and TRBJ2-3): KAGVTQTPRYLIKTRGQQVTLSCSPISGHRSVSWYQQTPGQGLQFLFEYFSETQRNKGNFPGRFSGRQFSNSRSEMNVSTLELGDSALYLCASSLGTATDTQYFGPGTRLTVL.

The chain joins TRBV27 to TRBJ2-1, with D possibly TRBD1 on 5 matching bases. Trimming stripped 9 bases from V and 4 bases from J, with 16 bases between. This CDR3 is 14 amino acids long. Germline CDR1 is MNHEY and CDR2 is SMNVEV (reference sequence). CDR3: CASGAVSSYNEQFF. The CDR3 bases are TGTGCCAGTGGGGCGGTTAGCAGTTACAATGAGCAGTTCTTC.

V gene TRBV15 combines with J gene TRBJ2-7; D is ambiguous. The CDR3 is 12 amino acids. V was clipped by 1 base and J by 6 bases, with 7 bases between them. Germline-derived CDR1 and CDR2 are LNHNV and YYDKDF (reference sequence). The CDR3 region is CATSRAGGEQYF. The CDR3, as DNA: TGTGCCACCAGCAGAGCGGGTGGCGAGCAGTACTTC.

This chain links TRBV4-2 with TRBJ2-3; 8 nucleotides line up with TRBD2. The germline gives CDR1 LGHNA, CDR2 YNFKEQ. V lost 1 base and J lost 2; bases outside the gene matches: 11. There are 18 residues in the CDR3. The chain's CDR3 is CASSQAWGIAGYTDTQYF. For the CDR3, the DNA is TGTGCCAGCAGCCAAGCGTGGGGTATAGCGGGGTACACAGATACGCAGTATTTT.

V gene TRBV30 combines with J gene TRBJ1-1; tentative D call: TRBD1 (5 bases). Trimming took off 3 bases at V and 1 base at J, with 27 bases between the two ends. The CDR3 spans 19 residues. CDR1 is GTSNPN, CDR2 SVGIG, per germline (reference sequence). The CDR3 loop reads CAWRSGYLSLDQGNTEAFF. The CDR3 DNA sequence: TGTGCCTGGAGAAGTGGGTACTTAAGCCTAGATCAGGGGAACACTGAAGCTTTCTTT.

V is TRBV12-5 and J is TRBJ1-5; 8 bases are shared with TRBD1. In germline, CDR1 is LGHNT, CDR2 FRNRAP. This CDR3 comprises 18 residues. Trimming removed 0 bases from V and 7 bases from J; junction bases left unmatched: 14. In nucleotides, the CDR3 is TGTGCTAGTGGTTTGGTAATGGTGAGTGGACAGGGTGAACAGCCCCAGCATTTT. Its translation: CASGLVMVSGQGEQPQHF.

The chain is built from TRBV5-6 and TRBJ2-1; tentatively, D is TRBD2 (5 bases). The CDR3 runs 13 residues. V lost 3 bases and J lost 9, with 13 bases in between. CDR1 SGHDT and CDR2 YYEEEE come from the germline V gene. The CDR3 DNA follows: TGTGCCAGCAGCTCCGAGCTCGGGGTTGAGCAGTTCTTC. Translated, it gives CASSSELGVEQFF.

The V call is TRBV5-8, the J call TRBJ2-1; TRBD2 matches at 11 bases. The ends lost 6 bases at V and 0 bases at J; junction bases unmatched: 2. The CDR3 covers 15 residues. The germline V gene has CDR1 SGHTS and CDR2 YDEGEE. The CDR3 spells CASKGLAVSYNEQFF. The CDR3 DNA is TGTGCCAGCAAGGGACTAGCGGTCTCCTACAATGAGCAGTTCTTC. The variable domain in full, with the rest retrieved from reference TRBV5-8 and TRBJ2-1, is EAGVTQSPTHLIKTRGQQATLRCSPISGHTSVYWYQQALGLGLQFLLWYDEGEERNRGNFPPRFSGRQFPNYSSELNVNALELEDSALYLCASKGLAVSYNEQFFGPGTRLTVL.

The chain links TRBV6-5 to TRBJ2-1, with 8 positions matching TRBD2. Trimming took 6 bases from V and 5 from J; bases not matched to a gene: 6. The CDR3 runs 14 residues. Germline V gene data show CDR1 as MNHEY and CDR2 as SVGAGI. The CDR3 reads CASRASGPHNEQFF. The CDR3 DNA reads as TGTGCCAGCAGGGCTAGCGGGCCCCACAATGAGCAGTTCTTC.

Concerning this clone itself: The sample holds other DNA sequences that translate to the same CDR3. V usage is TRBV30 and J usage is TRBJ1-6; a possible D gene is TRBD1 (5 bases). Trimming stripped 2 bases from V and 6 bases from J, with 8 bases between. Germline loops: CDR1 GTSNPN, CDR2 SVGIG (reference sequence). This CDR3 comprises 13 residues. In DNA, the CDR3 is TGTGCCTGGAGTAACAGGCCTAATTCACCCCTCCACTTT. Its protein product is CAWSNRPNSPLHF.

This chain connects TRBV7-9 to TRBJ1-1; D possibly corresponds to TRBD1 (6 bases). The germline V gene has CDR1 SEHNR and CDR2 FQNEAQ (reference sequence). The CDR3 is made up of 16 amino acids. Trimming cost V 7 bases and J 1 base, with 19 bases left between them. CDR3 residues: CASTPGGRGTNTEAFF. The CDR3 DNA is TGTGCCAGCACCCCAGGCGGCAGGGGAACGAACACTGAAGCTTTCTTT.

Points on this clone: Other DNA sequences within the sample encode an identical CDR3. J is TRBJ1-1 and V is TRBV5-1; no clear D. Germline loops: CDR1 SGHRS, CDR2 YFSETQ. The V gene lost 0 bases and the J gene lost 5 bases, with 8 bases spanning the gap. The CDR3 runs to 13 residues. The CDR3 nucleotides read TGCGCCAGCAGCTTGGGTGGAGGGACTGAAGCTTTCTTT. Its protein is CASSLGGGTEAFF. Variable domain in full (rest from reference TRBV5-1 and TRBJ1-1): KAGVTQTPRYLIKTRGQQVTLSCSPISGHRSVSWYQQTPGQGLQFLFEYFSETQRNKGNFPGRFSGRQFSNSRSEMNVSTLELGDSALYLCASSLGGGTEAFFGQGTRLTVV.

This clone was recorded once. The rearrangement joins TRBV11-2 to TRBJ1-1; 7 bases map to TRBD1. From germline, CDR1 is SGHAT and CDR2 FQNNGV. The V gene end was trimmed by 6 bases and the J gene end by 0 bases; junction bases not matched to a gene: 7. This CDR3 has 15 amino acids. As DNA, the CDR3 is TGTGCCAGCAGACAGGGGACCCTCATGAACACTGAAGCTTTCTTT. Protein sequence: CASRQGTLMNTEAFF.